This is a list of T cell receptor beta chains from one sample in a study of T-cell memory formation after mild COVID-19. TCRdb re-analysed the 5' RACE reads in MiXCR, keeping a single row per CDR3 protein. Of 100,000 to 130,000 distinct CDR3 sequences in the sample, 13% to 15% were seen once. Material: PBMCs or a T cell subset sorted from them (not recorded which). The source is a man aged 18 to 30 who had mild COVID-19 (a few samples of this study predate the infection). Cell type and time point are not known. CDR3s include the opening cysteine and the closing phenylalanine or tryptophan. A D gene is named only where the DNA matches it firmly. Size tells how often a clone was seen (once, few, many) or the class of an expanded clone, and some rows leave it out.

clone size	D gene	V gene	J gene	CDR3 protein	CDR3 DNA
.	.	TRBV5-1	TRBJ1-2	CASSSAMGEAPHYGYTF	TGCGCCAGCAGCTCGGCAATGGGGGAGGCTCCTCACTATGGCTACACCTTC
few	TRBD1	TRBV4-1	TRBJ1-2	CASSQGAQGEYYGYTF	TGCGCCAGCAGCCAAGGCGCACAGGGGGAGTACTATGGCTACACCTTC
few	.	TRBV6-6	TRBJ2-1	CASSYLILGEQFF	TGTGCCAGCAGTTACCTGATCCTGGGAGAGCAGTTCTTC
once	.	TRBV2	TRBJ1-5	CASRSWTQGYHQPQHF	TGTGCCAGCAGGAGTTGGACTCAGGGATACCATCAGCCCCAGCATTTT
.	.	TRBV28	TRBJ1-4	CASSSYVGRNEKLFF	TGTGCCAGCAGTTCCTACGTGGGGAGGAATGAAAAACTGTTTTTT
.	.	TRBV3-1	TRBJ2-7	CASSQDLDSPSYEQYF	TGTGCCAGCAGCCAAGATTTAGACAGCCCCTCCTACGAGCAGTACTTC
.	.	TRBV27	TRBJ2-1	CASSLSYGTAQEQFF	TGTGCCAGCAGTTTATCGTATGGGACCGCACAGGAGCAGTTCTTC
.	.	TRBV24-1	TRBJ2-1	CATSDQVVGEQFF	TGTGCCACCAGTGACCAAGTGGTGGGAGAGCAGTTCTTC
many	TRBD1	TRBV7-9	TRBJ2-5	CASRTGGETQYF	TGTGCCAGCAGGACAGGGGGAGAGACCCAGTACTTC
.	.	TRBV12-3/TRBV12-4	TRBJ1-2	CASSLALEGYTF	TGTGCCAGCAGTTTAGCGCTGGAGGGCTACACCTTC
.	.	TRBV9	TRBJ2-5	CASSKGEETQYF	TGTGCCAGCAGCAAGGGGGAAGAGACCCAGTACTTC
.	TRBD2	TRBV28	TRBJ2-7	CASSPHTSGRARQYF	TGTGCCAGCAGTCCCCATACTAGCGGGAGGGCCCGACAGTACTTC
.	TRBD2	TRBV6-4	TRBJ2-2	CASSTDRVASGGPNTGELFF	TGTGCCAGCAGTACCGACAGGGTGGCTAGCGGGGGGCCGAACACCGGGGAGCTGTTTTTT
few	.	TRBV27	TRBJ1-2	CASSFSARYGYTF	TGTGCCAGCAGTTTTTCAGCGAGGTATGGCTACACCTTC
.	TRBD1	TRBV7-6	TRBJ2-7	CASSPGTAHYEQYF	TGTGCCAGCAGCCCCGGGACAGCCCACTACGAGCAGTACTTC
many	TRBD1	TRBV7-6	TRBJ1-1	CASSSTGYAEAFF	TGTGCCAGCAGCTCGACAGGGTACGCTGAAGCTTTCTTT
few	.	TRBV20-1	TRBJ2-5	CSAREGGGETQYF	TGCAGTGCTAGAGAAGGAGGGGGGGAGACCCAGTACTTC
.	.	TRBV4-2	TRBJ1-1	CASSHPMATFGFNTEAFF	TGTGCCAGCAGCCACCCGATGGCAACCTTTGGTTTTAACACTGAAGCTTTCTTT
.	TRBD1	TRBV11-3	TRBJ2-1	CASSSRTGGTNEQFF	TGTGCCAGCAGCTCCCGGACAGGGGGCACGAATGAGCAGTTCTTC
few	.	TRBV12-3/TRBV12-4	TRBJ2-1	CASSHPGNEQFF	TGTGCCAGCAGTCACCCGGGGAATGAGCAGTTCTTC
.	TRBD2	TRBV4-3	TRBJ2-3	CASSQGLSGGTRDTQYF	TGCGCCAGCAGCCAGGGCCTTAGCGGGGGAACAAGAGATACGCAGTATTTT
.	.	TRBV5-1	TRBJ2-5	CASSLAGQWEETQYF	TGCGCCAGCAGCTTGGCAGGGCAATGGGAAGAGACCCAGTACTTC
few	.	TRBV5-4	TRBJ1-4	CASSTNEKLFF	TGTGCCAGCAGCACTAATGAAAAACTGTTTTTT
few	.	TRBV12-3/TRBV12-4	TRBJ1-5	CASAWTGNQPQHF	TGTGCCAGCGCGTGGACAGGCAATCAGCCCCAGCATTTT
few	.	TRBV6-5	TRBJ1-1	CASSPGRPSMNTEAFF	TGTGCCAGCAGTCCCGGAAGGCCGAGCATGAACACTGAAGCTTTCTTT
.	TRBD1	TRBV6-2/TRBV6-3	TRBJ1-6	CASSPTGRHSPLHF	TGTGCCAGCAGTCCGACAGGGAGACATTCACCCCTCCACTTT
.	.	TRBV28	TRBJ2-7	CASSPRTLNYEQYF	TGTGCCAGCAGTCCAAGGACTCTCAACTACGAGCAGTACTTC
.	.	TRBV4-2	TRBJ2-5	CASSPLTDLGPSVQETQYF	TGTGCCAGCAGCCCCCTGACGGACCTGGGGCCCTCAGTCCAAGAGACCCAGTACTTC
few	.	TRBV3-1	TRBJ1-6	CASSHKNSPLHF	TGTGCCAGCAGCCACAAGAATTCACCCCTCCACTTT
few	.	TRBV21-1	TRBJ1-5	CASSKVWADSNQPQHF	TGTGCCAGCAGCAAAGTTTGGGCGGATAGCAATCAGCCCCAGCATTTT
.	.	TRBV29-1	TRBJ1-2	CSVDRYGYTF	TGCAGCGTTGACAGATATGGCTACACCTTC
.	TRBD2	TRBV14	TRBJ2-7	CASSQSGEPLEQYF	TGTGCCAGCAGCCAAAGCGGGGAGCCCCTCGAGCAGTACTTC
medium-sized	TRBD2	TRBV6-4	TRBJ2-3	CASSDSTSGGDTQYF	TGTGCCAGCAGTGACTCGACTAGCGGGGGGGATACGCAGTATTTT
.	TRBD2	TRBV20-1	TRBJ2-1	CSAPPSGNYNEQFF	TGCAGTGCCCCACCTAGCGGAAACTACAATGAGCAGTTCTTC
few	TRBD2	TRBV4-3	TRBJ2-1	CASSHDGLAGEQFF	TGCGCCAGCAGCCACGACGGACTAGCGGGGGAGCAGTTCTTC
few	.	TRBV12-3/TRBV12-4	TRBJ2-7	CASSLWVLARFPYEQYF	TGTGCCAGCAGTTTATGGGTCCTTGCCAGGTTTCCCTACGAGCAGTACTTC
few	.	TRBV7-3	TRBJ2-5	CASSAGTQGTQYF	TGTGCCAGCAGCGCGGGGACCCAGGGGACCCAGTACTTC
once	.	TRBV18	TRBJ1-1	CASSLRQINTEAFF	TGTGCCAGCTCATTGAGACAGATTAACACTGAAGCTTTCTTT
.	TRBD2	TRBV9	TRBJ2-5	CASSPRGGRETQYF	TGTGCCAGCAGCCCCCGGGGGGGCAGGGAGACCCAGTACTTC
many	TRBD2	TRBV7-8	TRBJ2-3	CASQMRGAETDTQYF	TGTGCCAGCCAGATGCGGGGGGCTGAGACAGATACGCAGTATTTT
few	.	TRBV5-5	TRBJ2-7	CASSLEVGGPPEQYF	TGTGCCAGCAGCTTGGAGGTTGGAGGACCGCCCGAGCAGTACTTC
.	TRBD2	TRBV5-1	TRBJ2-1	CASSLVGSGGNEQFF	TGCGCCAGCAGCTTGGTCGGTAGCGGGGGAAATGAGCAGTTCTTC
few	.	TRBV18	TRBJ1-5	CASSPTGRDSNQPQHF	TGTGCCAGCTCACCGACAGGACGGGATAGCAATCAGCCCCAGCATTTT
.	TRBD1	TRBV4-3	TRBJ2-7	CASSQAEWRDRVYEQYF	TGCGCCAGCAGCCAAGCGGAGTGGAGGGACAGGGTCTACGAGCAGTACTTC
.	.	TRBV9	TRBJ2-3	CASSAEGTDTQYF	TGTGCCAGCAGCGCTGAGGGCACAGATACGCAGTATTTT
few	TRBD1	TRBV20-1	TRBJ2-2	CSASCCGQGIGELFF	TGCAGTGCTAGTTGCTGTGGACAGGGAATCGGGGAGCTGTTTTTT
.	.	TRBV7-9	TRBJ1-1	CASSDGDEAFF	TGTGCCAGCAGCGACGGGGACGAAGCTTTCTTT
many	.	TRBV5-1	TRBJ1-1	CASNIGGLNTEAFF	TGCGCCAGCAATATTGGAGGGTTGAACACTGAAGCTTTCTTT
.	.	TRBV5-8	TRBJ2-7	CASSFLAGESYEQYF	TGTGCCAGCAGCTTCCTAGCAGGGGAGAGCTACGAGCAGTACTTC
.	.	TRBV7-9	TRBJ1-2	CAAGGGPLGYGYTF	TGTGCCGCGGGCGGGGGGCCTTTGGGCTATGGCTACACCTTC
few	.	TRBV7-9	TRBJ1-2	CASNPPGASGYTF	TGTGCCAGCAACCCCCCGGGGGCGAGTGGCTACACCTTC
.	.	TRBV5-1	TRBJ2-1	CASSLGPDGNEQFF	TGCGCCAGCAGCTTGGGACCCGACGGCAATGAGCAGTTCTTC
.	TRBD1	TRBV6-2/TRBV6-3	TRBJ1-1	CASSSTDRRYDMNTEAFF	TGTGCCAGCAGTTCGACGGACAGGCGGTATGATATGAACACTGAAGCTTTCTTT
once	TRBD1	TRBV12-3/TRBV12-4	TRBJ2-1	CAIRDRGVNEQFF	TGTGCCATCAGGGACAGGGGCGTCAATGAGCAGTTCTTC
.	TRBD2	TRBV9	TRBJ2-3	CASSAYSGGIDTQYF	TGTGCCAGCAGCGCCTATAGCGGGGGCATAGATACGCAGTATTTT
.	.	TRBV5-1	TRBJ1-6	CASSLDQRTYNSPLHF	TGCGCCAGCAGCTTGGATCAGAGGACCTATAATTCACCCCTCCACTTT
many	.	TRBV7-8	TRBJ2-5	CASSPHGSEETQYF	TGTGCCAGCAGCCCGCACGGGAGTGAGGAGACCCAGTACTTC
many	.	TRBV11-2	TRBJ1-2	CASSSRTVGLYGYTF	TGTGCCAGCAGCTCCCGGACGGTGGGGCTCTATGGCTACACCTTC
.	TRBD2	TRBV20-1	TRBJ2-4	CSARSGRENIQYF	TGCAGTGCTAGATCCGGGAGGGAAAACATTCAGTACTTC
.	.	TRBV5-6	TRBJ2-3	CASSQEGPESTDTQYF	TGTGCCAGCAGCCAAGAGGGACCCGAGTCCACAGATACGCAGTATTTT